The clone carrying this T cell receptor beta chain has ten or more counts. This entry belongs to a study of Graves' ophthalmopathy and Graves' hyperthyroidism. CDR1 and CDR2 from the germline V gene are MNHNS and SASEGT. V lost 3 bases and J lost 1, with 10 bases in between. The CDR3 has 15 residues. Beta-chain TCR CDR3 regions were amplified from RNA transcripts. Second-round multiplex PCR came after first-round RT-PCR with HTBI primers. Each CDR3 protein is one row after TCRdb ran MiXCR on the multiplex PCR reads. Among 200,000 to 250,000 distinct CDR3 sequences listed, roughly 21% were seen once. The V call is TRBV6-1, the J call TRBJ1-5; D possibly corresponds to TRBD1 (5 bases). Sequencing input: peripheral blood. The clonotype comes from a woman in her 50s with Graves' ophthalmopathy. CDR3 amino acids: CASSDPRDSNQPQHF. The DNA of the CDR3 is TGTGCCAGCAGTGATCCCAGGGACAGCAATCAGCCCCAGCATTTT.